This passage covers 6 T cell receptor beta chains from one sample sequenced in a study of chemoradiotherapy in HPV16-positive cancers. TCRdb's copy holds only in-frame clones and misses some; the assay was immunoSEQ multiplex PCR. The data contain roughly 11,000 clones, roughly 92% of them singletons. Here the sequenced sample was blood, taken from a patient who underwent chemoradiotherapy. These receptors originate from a human donor with HPV-associated anogenital cancer.

The chain couples TRBV7-2 to TRBJ1-5, with TRBD1 matching over 7 bases. J was trimmed by 5 bases and V by 4 bases; bases with no gene match: 2. This CDR3 is 13 amino acids long. CDR1 is SGHTA, CDR2 FQGNSA, per germline. In DNA, the CDR3 is TGTGCCAGCAGCTCGGGACAGTATCAGCCCCAGCATTTT. Translating it yields CASSSGQYQPQHF. The whole variable domain, remainder taken from reference TRBV7-2 and TRBJ1-5, is GAGVSQSPSNKVTEKGKDVELRCDPISGHTALYWYRQSLGQGLEFLIYFQGNSAPDKSGLPSDRFSAERTGGSVSTLTIQRTQQEDSAVYLCASSSGQYQPQHFGDGTRLSIL.

The rearrangement joins TRBV9 to TRBJ2-7; 9 bases are shared with TRBD1. This CDR3 has 15 residues. The trim removed 0 bases at V and 4 bases at J, leaving 5 bases unmatched. In germline, CDR1 is SGDLS, CDR2 YYNGEE. CDR3 protein: CASSVGQGEEYEQYF. Written as DNA, the CDR3 is TGTGCCAGCAGCGTAGGACAGGGGGAAGAGTACGAGCAGTACTTC.

V is TRBV5-5 and J is TRBJ1-5; a weak D match, TRBD1 (6 bases). Germline V gene lookup returns CDR1 SGHKS and CDR2 YYEKEE (reference sequence). CDR3 length equals 15 residues. Trimming cost V 0 bases and J 3 bases, with 10 bases left between them. The chain's CDR3 is CASSLDRGDNQPQHF. The DNA for the CDR3 is TGTGCCAGCAGCTTGGATAGGGGGGACAATCAGCCCCAGCATTTT.

V and J are TRBV6-1 and TRBJ1-5; TRBD1 is a possible D gene (6 bases). Germline V lookup: CDR1 MNHNS, CDR2 SASEGT. This CDR3 spans 16 amino acids. The V gene lost 2 bases and the J gene lost 2 bases, with 13 bases spanning the gap. CDR3 bases: TGTGCCAGCAGTGAAATAGGGGGTAGTGGCAATCAGCCCCAGCATTTT. Translation gives CASSEIGGSGNQPQHF.

This clone has a single count. This chain uses TRBV4-2 with TRBJ1-6, with D unclear. Trimming took 0 bases from V and 0 from J, leaving 21 bases between them. Germline V lookup: CDR1 LGHNA, CDR2 YNFKEQ. The CDR3 is made up of 21 amino acids. CDR3 amino acids: CASSQDMAFGVESSYNSPLHF. The DNA for the CDR3 is TGTGCCAGCAGCCAAGATATGGCGTTTGGGGTTGAGAGCTCCTATAATTCACCCCTCCACTTT.

The V gene is TRBV7-9, the J gene TRBJ1-2, with a tentative D call TRBD1 (5 bases). The CDR3 consists of 15 residues. Trimming shortened V by 1 base and J by 4 bases, and 13 bases separated the two germline ends. Germline-derived CDR1 and CDR2 are SEHNR and FQNEAQ (reference sequence). The chain's CDR3 is CASSLDGGWLYGYTF. CDR3 sequence (DNA): TGTGCCAGCAGCTTAGACGGGGGTTGGCTCTATGGCTACACCTTC.